This T cell receptor (beta chain) is from a study of control samples from healthy donors and cancer patients. This table comes from immunoSEQ multiplex PCR, and its TCRdb copy is limited to in-frame clones, with some not included. The sample carries 79,000 or so clones, approximately 88% recorded once. The CDR3 spans 13 residues. Germline lookup yields CDR1 LGHDT and CDR2 YNNKEL (reference sequence). V gave up 4 bases and J gave up 5 bases, with 9 bases separating them. The TCR sequence derives from a woman aged 50 to 65 with colorectal cancer. The rearrangement joins TRBV3-1 (or the pseudogene TRBV3-2) to TRBJ2-1; possible D gene TRBD1, 6 bases. Sequencing used PBMCs. CDR3 DNA sequence: TGTGCCAGCAGCCTCGACAGGCACAATGAGCAGTTCTTC. This gives the protein CASSLDRHNEQFF.